This T cell receptor (beta chain) was captured by sequencing in a study of cytomegalovirus exposure and HLA in healthy donors. Overall study context: An early data release held 75 million to 100 million unique TCRs from HLA-typed donors. Overall study results and limits: TCR beta chains numbering more than 150 were designated cytomegalovirus-associated. Reported results showed that the classifier diagnosed cytomegalovirus status with high specificity and sensitivity.

Germline assignment: CDR1 MGHRA and CDR2 YSYEKL. This CDR3 contains 14 residues. Deletions cut 4 bases from V and 0 bases from J, with 8 bases between. The PCR contained 60 Vbeta and 13 Jbeta primers. This table comes from immunoSEQ multiplex PCR, and its TCRdb copy is limited to in-frame clones, with some not included. The sample shows under 110,000 clones, over 55% of them seen only once. A note on this clone: Its antigen is still unknown.

The sample was PBMCs. The TCR was taken from a female donor in good health and CMV-seronegative. V and J are TRBV4-1 and TRBJ2-3, with D perhaps TRBD2 (6 bases). The chain's CDR3 is CASSPSGSTDTQYF. Here the CDR3 DNA reads TGCGCCAGCAGCCCGAGCGGGAGCACAGATACGCAGTATTTT.